This T cell receptor beta chain stems from a study of T cells in Graves' hyperthyroidism and ophthalmopathy. A few counts support this clonotype. The target antigen is unknown. Trimming cost V 0 bases and J 0 bases, with 12 bases left between them. The CDR3 sequence is 17 residues long. The germline gives CDR1 SGHTA, CDR2 FQGNSA. TCR beta CDR3 regions were amplified from RNA. The primer set for the first-round RT-PCR of the TCR CDR3 was HTBI. Via MiXCR, TCRdb re-called the multiplex PCR reads, giving one row per CDR3 protein. Of fewer than 900,000 distinct CDR3 sequences listed, around 20% were seen once; the top ten hold over 15%. Study observations and caveats: Ophthalmopathy cases were set apart from stable hyperthyroidism by a 13 V-J model.

Thyroid ultrasound and orbital computed tomography, with clinical symptoms and serum thyroxine and TRAb, informed diagnoses. The V call is TRBV7-2, the J call TRBJ1-3; D gene unclear. The sequenced material came from blood. This receptor was taken from a woman aged 45-60 years with Graves' hyperthyroidism that later progressed to Graves' ophthalmopathy. The chain's CDR3 is CASSLASSLHSGNTIYF. The CDR3, as DNA: TGTGCCAGCAGCTTAGCCTCCAGCCTTCACTCTGGAAACACCATATATTTT. The whole variable domain, filled in from reference TRBV7-2 and TRBJ1-3, reads GAGVSQSPSNKVTEKGKDVELRCDPISGHTALYWYRQSLGQGLEFLIYFQGNSAPDKSGLPSDRFSAERTGGSVSTLTIQRTQQEDSAVYLCASSLASSLHSGNTIYFGEGSWLTVV.